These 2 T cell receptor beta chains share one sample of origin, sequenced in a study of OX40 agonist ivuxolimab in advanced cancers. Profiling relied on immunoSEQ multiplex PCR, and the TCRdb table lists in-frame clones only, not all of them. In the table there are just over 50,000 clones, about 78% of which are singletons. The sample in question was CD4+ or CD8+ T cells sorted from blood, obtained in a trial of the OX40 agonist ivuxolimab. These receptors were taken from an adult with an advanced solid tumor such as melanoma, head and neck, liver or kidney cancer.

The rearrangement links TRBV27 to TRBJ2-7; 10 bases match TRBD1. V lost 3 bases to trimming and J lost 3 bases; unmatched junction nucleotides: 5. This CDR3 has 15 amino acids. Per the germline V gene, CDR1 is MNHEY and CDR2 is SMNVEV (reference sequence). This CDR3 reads CASSFGTGVRYEQYF. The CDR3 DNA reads TGTGCCAGCAGTTTTGGGACAGGGGTCCGCTACGAGCAGTACTTC.

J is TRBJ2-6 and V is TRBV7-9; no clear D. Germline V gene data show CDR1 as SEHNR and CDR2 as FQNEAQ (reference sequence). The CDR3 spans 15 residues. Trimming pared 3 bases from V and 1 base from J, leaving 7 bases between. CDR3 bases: TGTGCCAGCAGCTTTTGGCTGTCTGGGGCCAACGTCCTGACTTTC. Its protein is CASSFWLSGANVLTF.